This T cell receptor (beta chain) was recovered during a study of response to subunit inactivated influenza vaccine. TCRdb reprocessed the RT-PCR reads via MiXCR and lists one record per CDR3 protein. The repertoire holds 500,000 to 750,000 distinct CDR3 sequences, with 12% to 15% as singletons. This clonotype was observed many times. Trimming pared 7 bases from V and 3 bases from J, leaving 10 bases between. This CDR3 has 11 amino acids. Germline V gives CDR1 SQVTM, CDR2 ANQGSEA. V and J are TRBV29-1 and TRBJ2-7; D not resolved. The sample in question was PBMCs from blood, obtained roughly 12 days after vaccination. The sequence came from a man in his forties or fifties who received an inactivated influenza vaccine. In DNA form, the CDR3 reads TGCAGCGCAGCGCATGGCTACGAGCAGTACTTC. Protein product: CSAAHGYEQYF.